Presented here are 10 T cell receptor beta chains from one specimen sequenced in a study of blood T cell repertoires in COVID-19. Repertoires were generated with immunoSEQ multiplex PCR, while TCRdb's copy carries only in-frame clones and drops some. This sample has about 140,000 clones, with about nine tenths found just once. What was sequenced was PBMCs or T cells enriched from blood (not recorded which). These receptors all stem from a man aged 45-65 years who had recovered from COVID-19.

The chain has TRBV7-2 and TRBJ2-7; D is unresolved. The germline CDR1 and CDR2 sequences are SGHTA and FQGNSA. V lost 5 bases to trimming and J lost 0 bases, with 17 bases between them. The CDR3 is 16 amino acids. The CDR3 coding sequence is TGTGCCAGCAGCCCCAACGGCCAGGCGAGCTCCTACGAGCAGTACTTC. Its translation: CASSPNGQASSYEQYF.

The chain recombines TRBV7-6 with TRBJ1-1; D is undetermined. This CDR3 contains 19 residues. The germline CDR1 and CDR2 sequences are SGHVS and FNYEAQ. The ends were cut back, 1 base at V and 2 bases at J, with 23 bases in the middle. The CDR3 here is CASSLVAAPSPVLNTEAFF. CDR3 bases: TGTGCCAGCAGCTTAGTGGCGGCTCCTTCGCCAGTTCTAAACACTGAAGCTTTCTTT.

The chain links TRBV4-2 to TRBJ2-3; D is possibly TRBD1 (6 bases). Germline V gene data show CDR1 as LGHNA and CDR2 as YNFKEQ. V shed 0 bases and J shed 5 bases, with 6 bases lying between them. There are 13 residues in the CDR3. In DNA, the CDR3 is TGTGCCAGCAGCCAAGACAGGGGAGATACGCAGTATTTT. It codes for CASSQDRGDTQYF.

The chain has TRBV5-4 and TRBJ1-2; TRBD1 matches 12 bases. V gave up 2 bases and J gave up 6 bases; unmatched junction bases: 5. CDR1 SGHNT and CDR2 YYREEE come from the germline V gene (reference sequence). This CDR3 has 15 residues. The CDR3 here is CASSFGTGGKNGYTF. The CDR3 nucleotides are TGTGCCAGCAGCTTTGGGACAGGGGGCAAGAATGGCTACACCTTC. Variable domain in full (rest from reference TRBV5-4 and TRBJ1-2): ETGVTQSPTHLIKTRGQQVTLRCSSQSGHNTVSWYQQALGQGPQFIFQYYREEENGRGNFPPRFSGLQFPNYSSELNVNALELDDSALYLCASSFGTGGKNGYTFGSGTRLTVV.

V gene TRBV7-2 combines with J gene TRBJ1-5, with D unclear. The germline CDR1 and CDR2 sequences are SGHTA and FQGNSA. The V end lost 1 base, the J end lost 10 bases, and 11 bases lay between the germline ends. The CDR3 totals 13 residues. CDR3 DNA: TGTGCCAGCAGCTTAGGCCAACTAAGACCCCAGCATTTT. Its translation: CASSLGQLRPQHF.

The chain couples TRBV24-1 to TRBJ1-5; D gene ambiguous. Germline V lookup: CDR1 KGHDR, CDR2 SFDVKD. CDR3 length equals 14 residues. V shed 10 bases and J shed 6 bases, with 18 bases lying between them. The CDR3 DNA reads as TGTGCCACTATCGACACCCCCTGGGCTCAGCCCCAGCATTTT. Translated: CATIDTPWAQPQHF.

The chain joins TRBV29-1 to TRBJ2-7; 8 positions agree with TRBD1. There are 12 residues in the CDR3. Per germline, CDR1 SQVTM and CDR2 ANQGSEA. J was trimmed by 5 bases and V by 5 bases; bases with no gene match: 5. Here the CDR3 DNA reads TGCAGCGTTTGGACAGGGAGGAACGAGCAGTACGTC. It encodes CSVWTGRNEQYV.

This sequence joins TRBV2 and TRBJ1-4; a weak D match, TRBD1 (5 bases). There are 13 residues in the CDR3. Germline V gene sequence: CDR1 SNHLY, CDR2 FYNNEI. The V end lost 8 bases, the J end lost 0 bases, and 7 bases lay between the germline ends. The CDR3: CASDRSTNEKLFF. In DNA form, the CDR3 reads TGTGCCAGCGACAGATCAACTAATGAAAAACTGTTTTTT.

The V and J genes are TRBV10-3 and TRBJ2-3; D might be TRBD1 (7 bases). The V and J ends lost 10 bases and 0 bases respectively, with 20 bases between them. CDR1 ENHRY and CDR2 SYGVKD come from the germline V gene. This CDR3 region has 16 residues. CDR3 sequence (DNA): TGTGCCACCACAGGGGAGGCTAGCCCCAGCACAGATACGCAGTATTTT. Its protein product is CATTGEASPSTDTQYF.

J is TRBJ2-7 and V is TRBV4-3; 7 bases fit TRBD2. The J segment lost 2 bases and the V segment lost 0 bases, leaving 1 base of the junction unmatched. There are 14 residues in the CDR3. Germline V CDR1 and CDR2: LGHNA, YSLEER. The CDR3, as DNA: TGCGCCAGCAGCCAAGAGGGGGGGACCTACGAGCAGTACTTC. This sequence encodes CASSQEGGTYEQYF.